This T cell receptor beta chain was retrieved from a study of T cells in Graves' hyperthyroidism and ophthalmopathy. An absence of ophthalmopathy progression within 18 months meant stable Graves' hyperthyroidism. Study-wide results and limits: By a 13 V-J model, ophthalmopathy was set apart from stable hyperthyroidism.

Regions amplified from RNA transcripts were the TCR beta CDR3 regions. First-round RT-PCR with HTBI primers amplified the TCR CDR3 region. Via MiXCR, TCRdb re-called the multiplex PCR reads, giving one row per CDR3 protein. The data contain under 350,000 distinct CDR3 sequences, 18% of them seen just once; the ten biggest clones take up around 47%. The sample holds many counts of this clonotype. Its antigen is still unknown. The material sequenced was blood. The TCR sequence derives from a woman aged 50 to 60 with Graves' hyperthyroidism.

CDR3 DNA sequence: TGTGCCAGCAGTGACCCACTAGCGGGGGGGACTAGCACAGATACGCAGTATTTT. This sequence encodes CASSDPLAGGTSTDTQYF. The chain combines TRBV2 with TRBJ2-3; 13 nucleotides match TRBD2. CDR3 length equals 18 residues. Trimming removed 3 bases from V and 0 bases from J; junction bases left unmatched: 6. From germline, CDR1 is SNHLY and CDR2 FYNNEI.